One sample yielded the 4 T cell receptor beta chains listed below, sequenced in a study of cytomegalovirus exposure and HLA in healthy donors. PCR amplification relied on 60 Vbeta primers (plus 13 Jbeta primers). Assay: immunoSEQ multiplex PCR; the TCRdb copy retains only in-frame clones and omits some. The sample totals some 84,000 clones. The sequencing input was PBMCs. These receptors were obtained from a man between 45 and 60 years old in good health and CMV-seronegative.

The chain carries TRBV6-5 and TRBJ1-3, with D possibly matching TRBD1 (5 bases). Trimming left V 9 bases short and J 1 base short, with 13 bases between. This CDR3 has 14 amino acids. Germline V gives CDR1 MNHEY, CDR2 SVGAGI. CDR3 amino acids: CASWTDRSGNTIYF. The CDR3 nucleotides are TGTGCCAGTTGGACCGACAGATCTGGAAACACCATATATTTT.

The chain couples TRBV7-6 to TRBJ2-5, with D possibly being TRBD2 (6 bases). The DNA end lines up better with TRBJ2-7; the J call may be wrong. There are 14 residues in the CDR3. Per germline, CDR1 SGHVS and CDR2 FNYEAQ. DNA for the CDR3: TGTGCCAGCAGCGGGGGGACTCCTGGAACCGAGCAGTACTTC. Protein: CASSGGTPGTEQYF.

The CDR3 is CASSPLTSGGQETQYF. The CDR3 nucleotides are TGTGCCAGCTCACCCCTGACTAGCGGGGGTCAAGAGACCCAGTACTTC. The genes are TRBV18 and TRBJ2-5, with TRBD2 matching 12 bases. The CDR3 sequence is 16 residues long. Germline V gives CDR1 KGHSH, CDR2 LQKENI. With 3 bases clipped from V and 2 bases from J, the junction kept 4 bases outside the gene matches.

The chain combines TRBV7-8 with TRBJ2-5; D unclear. Germline V gene sequence: CDR1 SGHVS, CDR2 FQNEAQ. Trimming took off 4 bases at V and 3 bases at J, with 3 bases between the two ends. The CDR3 consists of 11 residues. DNA for the CDR3: TGTGCCAGCAGCTATAAAGAGACCCAGTACTTC. Translation gives CASSYKETQYF.